The rows below give T cell receptor beta chains drawn from one sample of a study of blood T cell repertoires in COVID-19. Profiled with immunoSEQ multiplex PCR; TCRdb holds only in-frame clones, not every one. The repertoire includes tens of thousands of clones, 80% to 90% of them detected once, and roughly 22% sits in the top ten. The sequencing sample was made of peripheral blood. The receptor set was obtained from a man aged 65-85 years in a cohort sampled during active COVID-19. The CDR3 runs from the conserved cysteine through the conserved F or W. D genes are given only for firm matches. Expanded clones are given a class, and other clones once, few, many or no size at all.

J gene | D gene | V gene | clone size | CDR3 protein | CDR3 DNA
TRBJ2-7 | TRBD2 | TRBV4-1 | once | CASSGGGSSGHSYEQYF | TGCGCCAGCAGCGGGGGGGGATCAAGTGGCCATTCCTACGAGCAGTACTTC
TRBJ1-2 | NA | TRBV30 | NA | CAWSVRSNYGYTF | TGTGCCTGGAGTGTACGGTCAAACTATGGCTACACCTTC
TRBJ2-7 | TRBD2 | TRBV6-5 | few | CASSWGGSSYEQYF | TGTGCCAGCAGTTGGGGGGGGAGCTCCTACGAGCAGTACTTC
TRBJ2-7 | TRBD2 | TRBV6-5 | NA | CASSHGLEAYEQYF | TGTGCCAGCAGTCATGGACTAGAGGCATACGAGCAGTACTTC
TRBJ2-1 | TRBD2 | TRBV5-1 | NA | CASSSRTSGSSYNEQFF | TGCGCCAGCAGCAGCAGGACTAGCGGAAGCTCCTACAATGAGCAGTTCTTC
TRBJ1-6 | TRBD1 | TRBV5-5 | NA | CASSLLPTGGEPPLHF | TGTGCCAGCAGCTTGCTCCCGACAGGGGGCGAACCACCCCTCCACTTT
TRBJ1-6 | TRBD1 | TRBV28 | NA | CASSSPLQTGFRGTTLGSLHF | TGTGCCAGCAGTTCGCCACTTCAGACAGGGTTTAGGGGTACGACTTTAGGGTCCCTCCACTTT
TRBJ1-6 | NA | TRBV3-1/TRBV3-2 | NA | CASSQDRQAPNSPLHF | TGTGCCAGCAGCCAAGACAGGCAGGCACCTAATTCACCCCTCCACTTT
TRBJ1-5 | TRBD1 | TRBV19 | NA | CASSPDRGMRQPQHF | TGTGCCAGTAGTCCGGACAGGGGCATGCGTCAGCCCCAGCATTTT
TRBJ2-1 | NA | TRBV4-1 | once | CASSQPAGINEQFF | TGCGCCAGCAGCCAACCCGCAGGGATCAATGAGCAGTTCTTC
TRBJ1-5 | NA | TRBV3-1/TRBV3-2 | NA | CASSQMLGGSNQPQHF | TGTGCCAGCAGCCAAATGTTGGGAGGGAGCAATCAGCCCCAGCATTTT
TRBJ1-2 | NA | TRBV19 | NA | CASSETVTSSYGYTF | TGTGCCAGTAGTGAGACAGTAACGTCTAGCTATGGCTACACCTTC
TRBJ2-3 | NA | TRBV6-1 | NA | CASSDSGRQTLKNTDTQYF | TGTGCCAGCAGTGACAGTGGCCGACAGACCTTAAAAAACACAGATACGCAGTATTTT
TRBJ1-5 | NA | TRBV6-5 | NA | CASGQSPYSNQPQHF | TGTGCCAGCGGGCAGAGCCCTTATAGCAATCAGCCCCAGCATTTT
TRBJ2-1 | TRBD2 | TRBV6-6 | NA | CASRFSGRMEEQFF | TGTGCCAGCAGGTTTAGCGGGAGGATGGAGGAGCAGTTCTTC
TRBJ2-7 | TRBD1 | TRBV7-9 | NA | CASSSRQGVTYEQYF | TGTGCCAGCAGCTCCCGACAGGGGGTCACCTACGAGCAGTACTTC
TRBJ2-7 | TRBD2 | TRBV6-5 | NA | CASSASGRTYEQYF | TGTGCCAGCAGCGCTAGCGGCCGCACCTACGAGCAGTACTTC
TRBJ2-7 | TRBD2 | TRBV19 | NA | CASSAGVLYEQYF | TGTGCCAGTAGTGCGGGAGTTCTTTACGAGCAGTACTTC
TRBJ1-5 | TRBD1 | TRBV11-3 | NA | CASSLDLGNRGRAGNQPQHF | TGTGCCAGCAGCTTAGATTTAGGCAACAGGGGAAGAGCCGGCAATCAGCCCCAGCATTTT
TRBJ1-2 | TRBD1 | TRBV7-6 | few | CASSPMGQGHGYTF | TGTGCCAGCAGCCCAATGGGACAGGGACATGGCTACACCTTC
TRBJ2-5 | TRBD1 | TRBV7-9 | NA | CASSLDRKGQETQYF | TGTGCCAGCAGCTTGGACAGGAAAGGGCAAGAGACCCAGTACTTC
TRBJ2-5 | TRBD1 | TRBV28 | NA | CASSYDRGMTQYF | TGTGCCAGCAGTTACGACAGGGGAATGACCCAGTACTTC
TRBJ2-1 | TRBD2 | TRBV5-1 | NA | CASSSLASGRNNEQFF | TGCGCCAGCAGCTCCTTGGCTAGCGGGAGAAACAATGAGCAGTTCTTC
TRBJ2-1 | TRBD2 | TRBV6-5 | NA | CASSYEQLTSGGLQFF | TGTGCCAGCAGTTACGAGCAGCTGACTAGCGGAGGTCTCCAGTTCTTC
TRBJ2-1 | TRBD2 | TRBV7-8 | NA | CASSSQLAGGPNEQFF | TGTGCCAGCAGCTCCCAACTAGCGGGAGGGCCGAATGAGCAGTTCTTC
TRBJ2-4 | NA | TRBV6-2/TRBV6-3 | NA | CASSYQGMGENIQYF | TGTGCCAGCAGTTACCAGGGGATGGGCGAAAACATTCAGTACTTC
TRBJ2-3 | NA | TRBV9 | NA | CASSVGDQGRPDTQYF | TGTGCCAGCAGCGTAGGGGACCAGGGGCGGCCAGATACGCAGTATTTT
TRBJ2-1 | NA | TRBV9 | NA | CASSVGLGVGNEQFF | TGTGCCAGCAGCGTAGGACTAGGAGTGGGCAATGAGCAGTTCTTC
TRBJ1-5 | TRBD1 | TRBV5-8 | NA | CASSPLGGQNQPQHF | TGTGCCAGCAGCCCCCTCGGGGGACAGAATCAGCCCCAGCATTTT
TRBJ1-3 | TRBD1 | TRBV5-1 | NA | CASSLVTGLTGNTIYF | TGCGCCAGCAGCTTGGTGACAGGGTTAACTGGAAACACCATATATTTT
TRBJ1-2 | NA | TRBV28 | NA | CASSLSGARKNYGYTF | TGTGCCAGCAGTTTATCAGGGGCTCGGAAAAACTATGGCTACACCTTC